Listed below are T cell receptor beta chains from one sample, sequenced in a study. Each CDR3 protein gets one entry after TCRdb re-called the RT-PCR reads with MiXCR. Here the sample spans about 700,000 distinct CDR3 sequences, approximately 15% being singletons. Sequencing used memory CD4+ T cells from blood. The receptors derive from a female donor in good health, serving as a healthy control. CDR3s include the opening cysteine and the closing phenylalanine or tryptophan. D genes are given only for firm matches. Size is omitted from some rows. Given values are once, few, many or a class for expanded clones.

clone size	J gene	V gene	D gene	CDR3 DNA	CDR3 protein
NA	TRBJ2-3	TRBV5-8	NA	TGTGCCAGCAGCCCCAGGGTTCCAGATACGCAGTATTTT	CASSPRVPDTQYF
many	TRBJ2-7	TRBV20-1	TRBD1	TGCAGTGCGGAGACAGGGACGGGACACGAGCAGTACTTC	CSAETGTGHEQYF
NA	TRBJ2-1	TRBV7-3	NA	TGTGCCAGCAGCCCCCAGTATGGTACAAATGAGCAGTTCTTC	CASSPQYGTNEQFF
NA	TRBJ2-1	TRBV7-2	NA	TGTGCCAGCATGATAGACAGATACAATGAGCAGTTCTTC	CASMIDRYNEQFF
many	TRBJ2-1	TRBV20-1	TRBD1	TGCAGTGCTAGGGACAGGGGGCGGCAGTTCTTC	CSARDRGRQFF
few	TRBJ2-1	TRBV6-2/TRBV6-3	TRBD2	TGTGCCAGCAGTCCCGGGACTAGCTCTTCCAATGAGCAGTTCTTC	CASSPGTSSSNEQFF
NA	TRBJ2-6	TRBV7-2	NA	TGTGCCAGCAGCTTGATGTATGGGGCCAACGTCCTGACTTTC	CASSLMYGANVLTF
NA	TRBJ2-3	TRBV20-1	TRBD2	TGCAGTGCAAATCCCGGGACTACCAGCACAGATACGCAGTATTTT	CSANPGTTSTDTQYF
NA	TRBJ2-7	TRBV5-1	NA	TGCGCCAGCAGCAAGGGGGAACGTACCTACGAGCAGTACTTC	CASSKGERTYEQYF
few	TRBJ1-4	TRBV4-3	TRBD1	TGCGCCAGCAGCCTAGGACAGGGAATAAATGAAAAACTGTTTTTT	CASSLGQGINEKLFF
NA	TRBJ1-5	TRBV6-5	NA	TGTGCCAGCAGTAGGAGTTTTGGCAATCAGCCCCAGCATTTT	CASSRSFGNQPQHF
NA	TRBJ2-6	TRBV10-3	NA	TGTGCCATCAGGGGGGCTTCGGGGGCCAACGTCCTGACTTTC	CAIRGASGANVLTF
many	TRBJ1-2	TRBV6-6	NA	TGTGCCAGCACCCTGAAAGGTTCGAACTATGGCTACACCTTC	CASTLKGSNYGYTF
NA	TRBJ1-5	TRBV12-3/TRBV12-4	NA	TGTGCCAGCAGTAAACTGCAGGGAGGGAATCAGCCCCAGCATTTT	CASSKLQGGNQPQHF
few	TRBJ1-3	TRBV12-3/TRBV12-4	NA	TGTGCCAGCAGTTTATTCGGCATCTCCTCTGGAAACACCATATATTTT	CASSLFGISSGNTIYF
few	TRBJ1-4	TRBV6-2/TRBV6-3	TRBD1	TGTGCCAGCAGTTCCGCCCTGGACAGGGGGATTGAAAAACTGTTTTTT	CASSSALDRGIEKLFF
few	TRBJ1-5	TRBV27	NA	TGTGCCAGCAGCCCTACGATCGGCAATCAGCCCCAGCATTTT	CASSPTIGNQPQHF
NA	TRBJ2-5	TRBV20-1	NA	TGCAGTGCTAGAGATAGGGCGGGCGGGACCCTCCAAGAGACCCAGTACTTC	CSARDRAGGTLQETQYF
many	TRBJ2-1	TRBV6-5	NA	TGTGCCAGCAGTTCACAGGGAAACAATGAGCAGTTCTTC	CASSSQGNNEQFF
few	TRBJ1-6	TRBV5-1	TRBD1	TGCGCCAGCAGCGTTTCCGGGACAGGGGATTCACCCCTCCACTTT	CASSVSGTGDSPLHF
NA	TRBJ2-7	TRBV3-1	NA	TGTGCCAGCAGCCAATCTGGGGGGTCAGTTTCCTACGAGCAGTACTTC	CASSQSGGSVSYEQYF
few	TRBJ1-2	TRBV28	NA	TGTGCCAGCACCCCAGACACTAACTATGGCTACACCTTC	CASTPDTNYGYTF
NA	TRBJ2-7	TRBV12-3/TRBV12-4	TRBD2	TGTGCCAGCAGTCAGTTTGTTCGGTCGGCGAGTAGCGGGACCCTCTACGAGCAGTACTTC	CASSQFVRSASSGTLYEQYF
many	TRBJ1-2	TRBV10-3	NA	TGTGCCATCAGTGGGGGGGACTATGGCTACACCTTC	CAISGGDYGYTF
NA	TRBJ2-2	TRBV2	TRBD1	TGTGCCAGCAGTTACCGGGACAGGGGAACCGGGGAGCTGTTTTTT	CASSYRDRGTGELFF
few	TRBJ1-1	TRBV9	NA	TGTGCCAGCAGCACCCCCAGAGGAGGGTTGAACACTGAAGCTTTCTTT	CASSTPRGGLNTEAFF
NA	TRBJ1-2	TRBV19	TRBD1	TGTGCCAGTAGTAAATCCCGGGACAGAGCCGATAACTATGGCTACACCTTC	CASSKSRDRADNYGYTF
many	TRBJ2-3	TRBV12-3/TRBV12-4	TRBD2	TGTGCCAGCGTGCCAGCGGGAAGTGCTGGGGATACGCAGTATTTT	CASVPAGSAGDTQYF